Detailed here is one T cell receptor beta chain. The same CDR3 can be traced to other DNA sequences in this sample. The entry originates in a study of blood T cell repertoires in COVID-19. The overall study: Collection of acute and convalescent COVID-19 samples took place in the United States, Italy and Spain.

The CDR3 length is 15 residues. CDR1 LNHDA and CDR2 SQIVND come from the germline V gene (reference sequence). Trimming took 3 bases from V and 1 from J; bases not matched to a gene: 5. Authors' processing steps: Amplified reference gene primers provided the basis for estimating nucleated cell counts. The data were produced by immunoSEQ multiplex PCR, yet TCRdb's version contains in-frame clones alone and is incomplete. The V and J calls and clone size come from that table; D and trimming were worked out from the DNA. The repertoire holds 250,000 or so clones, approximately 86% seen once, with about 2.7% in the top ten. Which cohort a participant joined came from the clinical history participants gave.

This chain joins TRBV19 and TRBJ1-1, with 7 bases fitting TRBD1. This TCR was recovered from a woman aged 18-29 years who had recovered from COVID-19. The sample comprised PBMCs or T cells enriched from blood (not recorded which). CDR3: CASSIAPGGNTEAFF. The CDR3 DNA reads TGTGCCAGTAGTATCGCCCCAGGGGGGAACACTGAAGCTTTCTTT.